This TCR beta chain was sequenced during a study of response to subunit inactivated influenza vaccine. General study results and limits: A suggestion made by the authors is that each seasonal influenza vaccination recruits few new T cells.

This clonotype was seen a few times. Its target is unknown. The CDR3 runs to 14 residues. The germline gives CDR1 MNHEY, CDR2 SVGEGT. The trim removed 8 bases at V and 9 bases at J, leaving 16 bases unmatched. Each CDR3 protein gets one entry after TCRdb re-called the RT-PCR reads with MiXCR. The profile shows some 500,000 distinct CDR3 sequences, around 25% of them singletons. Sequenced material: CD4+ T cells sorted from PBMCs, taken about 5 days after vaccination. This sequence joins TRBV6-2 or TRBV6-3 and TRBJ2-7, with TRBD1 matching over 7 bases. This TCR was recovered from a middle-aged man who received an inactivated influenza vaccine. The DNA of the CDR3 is TGTGCCAGCGAACTAGGGGGCCTGGGGTTCGCGCAGTACTTC. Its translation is CASELGGLGFAQYF.